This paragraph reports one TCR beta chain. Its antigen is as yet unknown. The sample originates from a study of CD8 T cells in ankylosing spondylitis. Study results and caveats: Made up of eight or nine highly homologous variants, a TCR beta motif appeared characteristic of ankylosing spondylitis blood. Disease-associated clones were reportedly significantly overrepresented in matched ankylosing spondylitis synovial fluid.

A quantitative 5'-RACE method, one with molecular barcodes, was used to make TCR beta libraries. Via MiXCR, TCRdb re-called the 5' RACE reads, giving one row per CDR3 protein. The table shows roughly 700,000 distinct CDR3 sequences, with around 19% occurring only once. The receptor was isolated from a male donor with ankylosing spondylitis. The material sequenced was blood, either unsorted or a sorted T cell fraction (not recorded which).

The CDR3 protein is CAISEGDRSSSNYGYTF. CDR3 bases: TGTGCCATCAGTGAGGGGGACAGGTCTTCATCTAACTATGGCTACACCTTC. V is TRBV10-3 and J is TRBJ1-2, with 8 nucleotides matching TRBD1. The germline V gene encodes CDR1 ENHRY and CDR2 SYGVKD. The CDR3 sequence is 17 residues long. V was clipped by 2 bases and J by 0 bases; unmatched bases: 8.